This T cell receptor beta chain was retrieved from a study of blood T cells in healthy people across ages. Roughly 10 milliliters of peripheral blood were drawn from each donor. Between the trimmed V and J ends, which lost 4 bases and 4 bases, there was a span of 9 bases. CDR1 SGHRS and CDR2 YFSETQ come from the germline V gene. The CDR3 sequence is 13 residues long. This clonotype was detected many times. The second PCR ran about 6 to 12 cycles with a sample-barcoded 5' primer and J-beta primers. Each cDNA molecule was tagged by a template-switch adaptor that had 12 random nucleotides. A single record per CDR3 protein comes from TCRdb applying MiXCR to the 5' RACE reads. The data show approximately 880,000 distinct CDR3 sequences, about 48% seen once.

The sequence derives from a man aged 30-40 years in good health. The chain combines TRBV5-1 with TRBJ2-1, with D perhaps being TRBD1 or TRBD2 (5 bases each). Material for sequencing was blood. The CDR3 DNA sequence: TGCGCCAGCAGCGGGGACGGATACAATGAGCAGTTCTTC. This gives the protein CASSGDGYNEQFF.